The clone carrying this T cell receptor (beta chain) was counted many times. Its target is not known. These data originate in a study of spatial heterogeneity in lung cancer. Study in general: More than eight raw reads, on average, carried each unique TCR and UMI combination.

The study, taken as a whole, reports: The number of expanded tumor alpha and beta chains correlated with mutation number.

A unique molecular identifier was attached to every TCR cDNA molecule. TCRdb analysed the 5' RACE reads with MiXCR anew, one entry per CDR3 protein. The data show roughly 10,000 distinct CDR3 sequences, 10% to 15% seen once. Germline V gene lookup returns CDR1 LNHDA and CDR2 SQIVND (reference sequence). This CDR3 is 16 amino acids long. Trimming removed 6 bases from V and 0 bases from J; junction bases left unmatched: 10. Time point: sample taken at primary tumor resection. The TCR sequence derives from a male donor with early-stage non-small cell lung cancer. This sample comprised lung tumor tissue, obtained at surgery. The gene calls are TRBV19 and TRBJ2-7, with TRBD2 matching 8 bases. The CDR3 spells CASSRRAGGDSYEQYF. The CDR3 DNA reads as TGTGCCAGTAGCCGACGGGCGGGAGGCGACTCCTACGAGCAGTACTTC. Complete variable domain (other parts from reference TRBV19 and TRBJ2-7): DGGITQSPKYLFRKEGQNVTLSCEQNLNHDAMYWYRQDPGQGLRLIYYSQIVNDFQKGDIAEGYSVSREKKESFPLTVTSAQKNPTAFYLCASSRRAGGDSYEQYFGPGTRLTVT.